The clone carrying this T cell receptor beta chain appeared many times. TCRdb fed the RT-PCR reads into MiXCR, producing one record per CDR3 protein. The table lists almost 700,000 distinct CDR3 sequences, 12% to 15% of them singletons. The length of the CDR3 is 12 residues. The V gene lost 10 bases and the J gene lost 4 bases, with 13 bases spanning the gap. Germline V lookup: CDR1 ENHRY, CDR2 SYGVKD. Sequencing input: memory CD4+ T cells from blood. The rearrangement links TRBV10-3 to TRBJ1-2; a weak D match, TRBD1 (6 bases). The receptor was isolated from a female donor in good health, serving as a healthy control. The CDR3, as DNA: TGTGCCAGCGAAGGGGGTGGCTATGGCTACACCTTC. Protein: CASEGGGYGYTF.